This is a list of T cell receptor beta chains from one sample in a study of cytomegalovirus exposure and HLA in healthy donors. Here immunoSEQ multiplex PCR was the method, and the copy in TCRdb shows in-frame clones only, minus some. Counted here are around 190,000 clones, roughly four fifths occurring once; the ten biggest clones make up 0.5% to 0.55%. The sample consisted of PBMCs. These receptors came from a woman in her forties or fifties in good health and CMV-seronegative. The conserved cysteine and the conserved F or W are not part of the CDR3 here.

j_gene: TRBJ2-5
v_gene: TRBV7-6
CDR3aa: ASSFGGETQY

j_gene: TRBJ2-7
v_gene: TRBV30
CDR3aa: AWRAGEVNEQY

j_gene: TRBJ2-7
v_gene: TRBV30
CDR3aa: ACVGSGGAYEQY

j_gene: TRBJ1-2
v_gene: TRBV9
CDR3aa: ASSVFGHPETMNYGYT

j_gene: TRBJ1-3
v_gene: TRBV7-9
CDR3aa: ASSFAVSSGNTIY

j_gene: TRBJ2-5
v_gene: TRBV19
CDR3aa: ASSNREFLRETQY

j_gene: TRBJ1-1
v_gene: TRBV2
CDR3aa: ASSVAPGQGGTEAF

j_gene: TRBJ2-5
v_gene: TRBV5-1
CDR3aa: ASSSTGAKETQY

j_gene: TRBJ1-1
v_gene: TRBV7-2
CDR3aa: ASTPPGAATEAF

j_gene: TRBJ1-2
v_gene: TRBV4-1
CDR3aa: ASSPTPGVYGYT

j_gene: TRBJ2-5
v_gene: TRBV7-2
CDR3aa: ASRPTGGRETQY

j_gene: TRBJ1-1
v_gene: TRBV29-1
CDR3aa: SVTGGTTEAF

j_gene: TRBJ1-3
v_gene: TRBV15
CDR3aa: ATSGDRTSNTIY

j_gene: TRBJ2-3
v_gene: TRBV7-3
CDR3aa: ASSLTRSTDTQY

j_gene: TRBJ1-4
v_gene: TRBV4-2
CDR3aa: ASSQDRRGIEKLF

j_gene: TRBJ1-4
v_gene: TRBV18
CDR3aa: ASSPAGMVNRLEKLF

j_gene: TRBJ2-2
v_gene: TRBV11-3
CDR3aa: ASSHINIAGEGELF

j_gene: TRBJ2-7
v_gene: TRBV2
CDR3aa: ATTPGLASPEQY

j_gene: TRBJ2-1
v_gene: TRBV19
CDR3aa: ASSIVTGGNEQF

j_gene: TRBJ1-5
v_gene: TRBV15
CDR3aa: ATSRAFSQPQH

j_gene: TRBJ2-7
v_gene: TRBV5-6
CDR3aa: ASSLLVEKAYEQY

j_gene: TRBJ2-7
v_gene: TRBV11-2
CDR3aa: ASSFAGRESYEQY

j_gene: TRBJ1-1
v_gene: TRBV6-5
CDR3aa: ANRQGTEAF

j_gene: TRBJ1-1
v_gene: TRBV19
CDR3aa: ASSIVLGVTGPAF

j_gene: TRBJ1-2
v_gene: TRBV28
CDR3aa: ASSPPGQGRNYGYT

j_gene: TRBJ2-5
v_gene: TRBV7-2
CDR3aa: ASSRTSGAQETQY

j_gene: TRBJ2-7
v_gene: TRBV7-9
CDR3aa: ASSPQTGSLEQY

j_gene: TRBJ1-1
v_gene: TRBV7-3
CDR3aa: ASSSGANTEAF

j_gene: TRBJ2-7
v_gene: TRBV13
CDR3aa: ASRDAGTNLPLGLGEQY

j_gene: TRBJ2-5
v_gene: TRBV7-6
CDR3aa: ASRSFSGPNQETQY

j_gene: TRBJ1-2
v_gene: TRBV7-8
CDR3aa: ASSLAAGDRRTSYGYT

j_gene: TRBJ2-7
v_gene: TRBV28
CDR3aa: ASFGTSGRYEQY